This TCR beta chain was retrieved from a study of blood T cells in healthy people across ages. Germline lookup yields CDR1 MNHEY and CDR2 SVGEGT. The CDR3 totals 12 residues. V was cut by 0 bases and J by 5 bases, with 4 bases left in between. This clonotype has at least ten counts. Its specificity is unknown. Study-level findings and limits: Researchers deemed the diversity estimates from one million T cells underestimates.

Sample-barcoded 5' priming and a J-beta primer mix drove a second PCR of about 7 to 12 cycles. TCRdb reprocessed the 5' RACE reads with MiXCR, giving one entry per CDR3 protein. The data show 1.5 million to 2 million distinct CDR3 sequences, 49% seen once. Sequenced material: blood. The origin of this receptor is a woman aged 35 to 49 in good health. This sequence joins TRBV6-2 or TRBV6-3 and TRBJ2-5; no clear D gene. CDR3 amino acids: CASSYSLETQYF. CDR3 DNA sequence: TGTGCCAGCAGTTACTCGTTGGAGACCCAGTACTTC.